Listed below are T cell receptor beta chains from one sample, sequenced in a study of Ad26.COV2.S vaccination and SARS-CoV-2 variants. Using immunoSEQ multiplex PCR, the repertoire was profiled, and TCRdb retains in-frame clones only, with some absent. The profile shows 380,000 or so clones, 83% of them singletons. The starting material was peripheral blood, obtained in a trial of Ad26.COV2.S vaccine versus placebo. Every receptor here comes from a person between 18 and 60 years old who received the Ad26.COV2.S COVID-19 vaccine or a placebo. Both conserved end residues are part of each CDR3. A D gene is named only where the DNA matches it firmly. For some rows the clone size is stated as once, few or many, or as a class when expanded; others skip it.

v_call,clone_size,j_call,d_call,cdr3_length,cdr3_nt,cdr3_aa
TRBV2,-,TRBJ1-6,TRBD1,14,TGTGCCAGCAGTGTGGCAGGGGGCAGTTCACCCCTCCACTTT,CASSVAGGSSPLHF
TRBV9,-,TRBJ2-3,TRBD2,16,TGTGCCAGCAGCGTCCAACAAGCGGGAGCCGCAGATACGCAGTATTTT,CASSVQQAGAADTQYF
TRBV6-8,once,TRBJ1-2,TRBD1,16,TGTGCCAGCAGTTCGACCGACAGGGAACTAGACTATGGCTACACCTTC,CASSSTDRELDYGYTF
TRBV6-5,few,TRBJ1-5,TRBD1,14,TGTGCCAGCAGCCAACAGGGGACCCATCAGCCCCAGCATTTT,CASSQQGTHQPQHF
TRBV30,-,TRBJ2-3,-,12,TGTGCCTGGAGCCCGGCCCCAGATACGCAGTATTTT,CAWSPAPDTQYF
TRBV5-6,few,TRBJ2-7,-,11,TGTGCCAGCAGCCACGTCTACGAGCAGTACTTC,CASSHVYEQYF
TRBV7-6,-,TRBJ1-1,TRBD1,17,TGTGCCAGCAGCTTAGCGGTGGGACAGGGGCGGAACACTGAAGCTTTCTTT,CASSLAVGQGRNTEAFF
TRBV18,-,TRBJ2-7,TRBD1,14,TGTGCCAGCTCACCACAGAGGGACAGGGCCGAGCAGTACTTC,CASSPQRDRAEQYF
TRBV5-4,few,TRBJ2-2,-,13,TGTGCCAGCAGAGGTACAGGGACCGGGGAGCTGTTTTTT,CASRGTGTGELFF
TRBV6-4,-,TRBJ2-1,TRBD2,13,TGTGCCAGCAGTGAGGGACTATCCTATGAGCAGTTCTTC,CASSEGLSYEQFF
TRBV6-5,-,TRBJ2-7,-,13,TGTGCCAGCAGTTATAGGGGGGGCTACGAGCAGTACTTC,CASSYRGGYEQYF
TRBV4-1,few,TRBJ2-5,-,16,TGCGCCAGCAGCCATAGACGGGACGGGTCACAAGAGACCCAGTACTTC,CASSHRRDGSQETQYF
TRBV24-1,-,TRBJ2-1,TRBD2,16,TGTGCCACCAGTGATAGGGTACTAGCGGGAGTGGGGGAGCAGTTCTTC,CATSDRVLAGVGEQFF
TRBV9,-,TRBJ2-5,TRBD2,16,TGTGCCAGCAGCGTCTCTAGCGGGGGGGCGGACGAGACCCAGTACTTC,CASSVSSGGADETQYF
TRBV18,-,TRBJ1-2,TRBD1,13,TGTGCCAGCTCGACAGGGTCCAACTATGGCTACACCTTC,CASSTGSNYGYTF